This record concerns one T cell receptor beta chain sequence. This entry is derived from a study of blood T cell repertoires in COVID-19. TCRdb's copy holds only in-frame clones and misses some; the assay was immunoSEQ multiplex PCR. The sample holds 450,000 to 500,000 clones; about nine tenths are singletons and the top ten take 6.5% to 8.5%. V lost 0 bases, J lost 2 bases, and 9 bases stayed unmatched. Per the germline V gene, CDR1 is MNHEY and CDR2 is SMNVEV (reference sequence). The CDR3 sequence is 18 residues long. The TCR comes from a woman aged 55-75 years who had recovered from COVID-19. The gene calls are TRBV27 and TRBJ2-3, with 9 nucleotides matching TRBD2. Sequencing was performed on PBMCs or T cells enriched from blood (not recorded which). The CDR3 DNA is TGTGCCAGCAGTTTATCGTTTCCAGCGGGGGGTGACACAGATACGCAGTATTTT. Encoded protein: CASSLSFPAGGDTDTQYF.